A single sample gave rise to the 26 T cell receptor beta chains below, sequenced in a study of response to subunit inactivated influenza vaccine. TCRdb analysed the RT-PCR reads with MiXCR anew, one entry per CDR3 protein. The top ten clones hold roughly 10% of a sample with around 540,000 distinct CDR3 sequences, about 10% of them seen once. This material consisted of PBMCs from blood, taken on the day of vaccination. Receptors were obtained from a man aged 50-60 years who received an inactivated influenza vaccine.

The DNA of the CDR3 is TGTGCCAGCAGTACCGTGGGGCTAGCTCGCGAGCAGTACTTC. Translation: CASSTVGLAREQYF. V gene TRBV7-9 combines with J gene TRBJ2-7; D possibly matches TRBD1 or TRBD2 (5 bases each). Germline V gene lookup returns CDR1 SEHNR and CDR2 FQNEAQ (reference sequence). The V and J ends lost 6 bases and 6 bases respectively, with 18 bases between them. The CDR3 length is 14 residues.

This chain links TRBV27 with TRBJ2-7; 7 bases are a match to TRBD1. V was pared by 6 bases and J by 5 bases, with 13 bases of the junction left unmatched. Germline assignment: CDR1 MNHEY and CDR2 SMNVEV (reference sequence). The CDR3 covers 15 residues. For the CDR3, the DNA is TGTGCCAGCAGATTACAGGGGCGAGGGGGCCACGAGCAGTACTTC. As protein: CASRLQGRGGHEQYF.

For this clonotype: The junction differs from germline at one of its ends, possibly a read error. This chain connects TRBV4-3 to TRBJ2-7, with 13 bases aligning to TRBD2. The CDR3 is 15 residues long. From germline, CDR1 is LGHNA and CDR2 YSLEER. CDR3 sequence reads: CDSSQGLAGTYEQYF. CDR3 nucleotides: TGCGACAGCAGCCAGGGACTAGCGGGGACCTACGAGCAGTACTTC.

This clonotype was counted between two and nine times. V and J are TRBV11-3 and TRBJ2-1, with D tentatively TRBD1 (5 bases). Germline V gives CDR1 SGHNT, CDR2 YENEEA. Trimming cost V 2 bases and J 8 bases, with 10 bases left between them. The CDR3 runs 13 residues. The DNA for the CDR3 is TGTGCCAGCAGCTTACCAGGGATCGATGAGCAGTTCTTC. Encoded protein: CASSLPGIDEQFF.

The gene calls are TRBV5-5 and TRBJ1-5, with a weak D call TRBD1 (5 bases). V dropped 1 base and J dropped 5 bases, with 7 bases sitting between them. The CDR3 is made up of 13 amino acids. Germline lookup yields CDR1 SGHKS and CDR2 YYEKEE (reference sequence). As DNA, the CDR3 is TGTGCCAGCAGCTTGTGGGGGGATCAGCCCCAGCATTTT. Residues: CASSLWGDQPQHF.

This clonotype was seen many times. The J gene is TRBJ2-3, the V gene TRBV10-3, with TRBD2 as a possible D gene (6 bases). Germline CDR1 ENHRY, CDR2 SYGVKD. Deletions cut 8 bases from V and 2 bases from J, with 11 bases between. There are 13 residues in the CDR3. Here the CDR3 DNA reads TGTGCCATCGCCACTAGCCCCACAGATACGCAGTATTTT. It translates to CAIATSPTDTQYF.

This clonotype was detected only a few times. The rearrangement uses TRBV5-1 and TRBJ2-7; D not certain. The germline CDR1 and CDR2 sequences are SGHRS and YFSETQ. Trimming took off 5 bases at V and 3 bases at J, with 12 bases between the two ends. The length of the CDR3 is 13 residues. As DNA, the CDR3 is TGCGCCAGCAGACAAGCCACCTTCTACGAGCAGTACTTC. Translation: CASRQATFYEQYF.

A single count supports this clonotype. At one boundary the junction diverges from the germline segment, which might be a read error. The J gene is TRBJ1-1, the V gene TRBV7-9; 11 bases are shared with TRBD1. The V gene's germline CDR1 is SEHNR and CDR2 FQNEAQ (reference sequence). The CDR3 has 15 residues. The DNA for the CDR3 is TGTGCCAGCAGCCCTCCGGACAGGGGGCTTACTGAAGCTCTCTTT. Residues: CASSPPDRGLTEALF.

The chain employs TRBV7-2 and TRBJ2-1, with D perhaps given as TRBD1 or TRBD2 (5 bases each). The CDR3 sequence is 14 residues long. With 10 bases removed from V and 4 bases from J, the gap between germline ends came to 17 bases. The germline V gene encodes CDR1 SGHTA and CDR2 FQGNSA. The CDR3 sequence is CATKPGREYNEQFF. The CDR3 DNA reads as TGTGCCACTAAACCGGGACGAGAATACAATGAGCAGTTCTTC.

The V gene is TRBV6-2 or TRBV6-3, the J gene TRBJ2-6, with D perhaps matching TRBD1 (6 bases). Trimming stripped 6 bases from V and 0 bases from J, with 15 bases between. Germline V gives CDR1 MNHEY, CDR2 SVGEGT. CDR3 size: 17 residues. The CDR3 sequence is CASRLDRVLSGANVLTF. The CDR3 nucleotides are TGTGCCAGCAGATTGGACAGAGTACTCTCTGGGGCCAACGTCCTGACTTTC.

The V and J genes are TRBV6-5 and TRBJ2-7, with D perhaps TRBD1 (6 bases). Germline V gene sequence: CDR1 MNHEY, CDR2 SVGAGI. This CDR3 contains 15 residues. The V end lost 0 bases, the J end lost 5 bases, and 14 bases lay between the germline ends. The CDR3 region has the DNA TGTGCCAGCAGTTACTCGGGCAGGGGTGTAGACGAGCAGTACTTC. Protein sequence: CASSYSGRGVDEQYF.

The chain recombines TRBV12-3 or TRBV12-4 with TRBJ1-2; weak D call: TRBD1 (6 bases). V was clipped by 5 bases and J by 4 bases, with 11 bases between them. The CDR3 totals 13 residues. The CDR3: CASSRDTSYGYTF. The CDR3 nucleotides read TGTGCCAGCAGTAGGGACACTTCCTATGGCTACACCTTC.

This clonotype was observed a handful of times. This sequence joins TRBV6-1 and TRBJ1-6; D is unresolved. This CDR3 is 13 amino acids long. V shed 2 bases and J shed 7 bases, with 6 bases lying between them. Germline V gives CDR1 MNHNS, CDR2 SASEGT. The CDR3 is CASSERWNSPLHF. The CDR3 nucleotides read TGTGCCAGCAGTGAAAGATGGAATTCACCCCTCCACTTT.

V and J are TRBV5-1 and TRBJ2-7; 7 bases line up with TRBD2. Trimming removed 1 base from V and 6 bases from J; junction bases left unmatched: 4. Germline CDR1 reads SGHRS; CDR2 reads YFSETQ. This CDR3 comprises 13 residues. CDR3: CASSLLREGEQYF. The CDR3 DNA reads TGCGCCAGCAGCTTGTTGAGGGAGGGCGAGCAGTACTTC.

This chain joins TRBV4-3 and TRBJ2-1; 10 nucleotides align to TRBD2. Germline V gene lookup returns CDR1 LGHNA and CDR2 YSLEER. Unmatched junction bases numbered 6, after V lost 0 bases and J lost 7 bases. The CDR3 has 16 amino acids. DNA of the CDR3: TGCGCCAGCAGCCAAGACCAGCTAGCGGGAGCGAATGAGCAGTTCTTC. As protein: CASSQDQLAGANEQFF.

Only a few counts were recorded for this clonotype. This rearrangement joins TRBV5-1 to TRBJ1-1, with TRBD1 matching 7 bases. CDR3 length: 15 residues. The V segment lost 4 bases and the J segment 4 bases; nucleotides outside the gene matches: 10. CDR1 is SGHRS, CDR2 YFSETQ, per germline. The CDR3 loop reads CASSPSPQGFTEAFF. Here the CDR3 DNA reads TGCGCCAGCAGCCCGTCACCACAGGGGTTCACTGAAGCTTTCTTT.

This clonotype was detected a few times. The chain has TRBV20-1 and TRBJ2-7; tentatively, D is TRBD1 (6 bases). This CDR3 comprises 15 residues. Germline values: CDR1 DFQATT, CDR2 SNEGSKA (reference sequence). V dropped 1 base and J dropped 2 bases, with 15 bases sitting between them. The CDR3 here is CSARVRDTNPYEQYF. In DNA form, the CDR3 reads TGCAGTGCTAGAGTGAGGGACACCAACCCCTACGAGCAGTACTTC.

This clonotype was seen only a few times. The V and J genes are TRBV27 and TRBJ2-7; D is perhaps TRBD2 (5 bases). The CDR3 extends over 13 amino acids. The germline V gene encodes CDR1 MNHEY and CDR2 SMNVEV (reference sequence). Trimming pared 3 bases from V and 3 bases from J, leaving 9 bases between. This CDR3 reads CASSFGLYYEQYF. In nucleotides, the CDR3 is TGTGCCAGCAGTTTCGGACTGTACTACGAGCAGTACTTC.

This clonotype came up a few times. This rearrangement joins TRBV20-1 to TRBJ2-7, with 12 bases matching TRBD2. This CDR3 has 15 residues. The germline V gene has CDR1 DFQATT and CDR2 SNEGSKA (reference sequence). After removal of 5 bases from V and 6 bases from J, the junction contained 11 bases not matched to a gene. CDR3 protein: CSAPPSGGGFGEQYF. The CDR3 bases are TGCAGTGCTCCTCCTAGCGGGGGGGGGTTTGGCGAGCAGTACTTC.

This clonotype was counted only a few times. The CDR3 reads CASSQDQTAGWAEAFF. CDR3 bases: TGCGCCAGCAGCCAAGATCAAACAGCAGGATGGGCTGAAGCTTTCTTT. The genes are TRBV4-1 and TRBJ1-1; no firm D call. The CDR3 loop spans 16 amino acids. The V gene's germline CDR1 is MGHRA and CDR2 YSYEKL. V was clipped by 0 bases and J by 6 bases, with 17 bases between them.

This chain connects TRBV11-2 to TRBJ2-3, with 7 bases identical to TRBD1. V was pared by 5 bases and J by 0 bases, with 5 bases of the junction left unmatched. The CDR3 contains 15 residues. The germline gives CDR1 SGHAT, CDR2 FQNNGV. The CDR3 loop is CASSPWDSSTDTQYF. The CDR3 coding sequence is TGTGCCAGCAGCCCCTGGGACAGTAGCACAGATACGCAGTATTTT.

In its sample, this clonotype was seen a few times. The chain is built from TRBV20-1 and TRBJ2-2; TRBD2 is a possible D gene (5 bases). The CDR3 sequence is 13 residues long. Germline V gives CDR1 DFQATT, CDR2 SNEGSKA (reference sequence). The V end lost 0 bases, the J end lost 7 bases, and 9 bases lay between the germline ends. The CDR3 DNA is TGCAGTGCTAGAGATCTGAGGGTCGGGGAGCTGTTTTTT. It yields the protein CSARDLRVGELFF.

This clonotype has a handful of counts. The chain uses TRBV6-5 and TRBJ2-5, with D tentatively TRBD2 (5 bases). The CDR3 runs 12 residues. V was trimmed by 10 bases and J by 1 base, leaving 10 bases between them. Germline lookup yields CDR1 MNHEY and CDR2 SVGAGI. DNA of the CDR3: TGTGCCACCCGTACTAGCCAAGAGACCCAGTACTTC. It is translated as CATRTSQETQYF.

As regards this clonotype: A read error may account for a junction end that differs from germline. J is TRBJ2-7 and V is TRBV12-5; 8 nucleotides match TRBD2. Per the germline V gene, CDR1 is LGHNT and CDR2 is FRNRAP. The CDR3 is made up of 15 amino acids. The CDR3 loop is CASGLELAGSSEQYF. As DNA, the CDR3 is TGTGCTAGTGGTTTGGAGCTAGCGGGCTCCTCCGAGCAGTACTTC.

This chain connects TRBV5-1 to TRBJ2-5; D is perhaps TRBD1 or TRBD2 (5 bases each). The CDR3 has 13 residues. The germline CDR1 and CDR2 sequences are SGHRS and YFSETQ. V lost 0 bases to trimming and J lost 13 bases, with 16 bases between them. In DNA form, the CDR3 reads TGCGCCAGCAGCTTGGAAATCTCCGGGACGGCGTACTTC. It is translated as CASSLEISGTAYF.

This clonotype was recorded a few times. The chain uses TRBV18 and TRBJ2-5; tentative D call: TRBD2 (6 bases). Germline lookup yields CDR1 KGHSH and CDR2 LQKENI. With 2 bases removed from V and 3 bases from J, the gap between germline ends came to 13 bases. This CDR3 is 15 amino acids long. The CDR3 protein is CASSPTVGGEETQYF. CDR3 bases: TGTGCCAGCTCACCAACAGTGGGGGGTGAAGAGACCCAGTACTTC. Complete variable domain (other parts from reference TRBV18 and TRBJ2-5): NAGVMQNPRHLVRRRGQEARLRCSPMKGHSHVYWYRQLPEEGLKFMVYLQKENIIDESGMPKERFSAEFPKEGPSILRIQQVVRGDSAAYFCASSPTVGGEETQYFGPGTRLLVL.